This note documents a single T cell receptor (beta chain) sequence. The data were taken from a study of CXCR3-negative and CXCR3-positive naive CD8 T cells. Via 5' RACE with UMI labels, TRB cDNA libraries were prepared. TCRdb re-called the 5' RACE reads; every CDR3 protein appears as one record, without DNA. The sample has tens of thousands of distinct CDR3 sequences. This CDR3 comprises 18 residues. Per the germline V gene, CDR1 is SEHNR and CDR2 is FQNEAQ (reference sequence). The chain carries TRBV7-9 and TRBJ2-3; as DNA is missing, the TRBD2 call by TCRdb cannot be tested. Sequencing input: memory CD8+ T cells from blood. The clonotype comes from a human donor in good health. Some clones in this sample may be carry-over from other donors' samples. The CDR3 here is CASSLEAGGSPITDTQYF.